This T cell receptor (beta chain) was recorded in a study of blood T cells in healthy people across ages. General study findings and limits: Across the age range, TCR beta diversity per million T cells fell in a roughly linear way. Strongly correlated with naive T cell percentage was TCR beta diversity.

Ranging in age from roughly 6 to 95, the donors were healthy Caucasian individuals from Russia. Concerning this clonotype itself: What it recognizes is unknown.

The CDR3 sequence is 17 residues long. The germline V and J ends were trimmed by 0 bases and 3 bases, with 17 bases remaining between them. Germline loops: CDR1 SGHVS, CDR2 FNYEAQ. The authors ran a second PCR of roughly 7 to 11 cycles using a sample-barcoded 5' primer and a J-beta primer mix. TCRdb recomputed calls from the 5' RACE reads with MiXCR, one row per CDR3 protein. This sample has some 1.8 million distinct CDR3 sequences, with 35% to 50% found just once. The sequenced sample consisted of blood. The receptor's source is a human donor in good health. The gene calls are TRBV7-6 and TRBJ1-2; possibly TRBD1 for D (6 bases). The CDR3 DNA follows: TGTGCCAGCAGCTTAGCGGACAGTCCCCACCCTCACTATGGCTACACCTTC. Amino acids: CASSLADSPHPHYGYTF.